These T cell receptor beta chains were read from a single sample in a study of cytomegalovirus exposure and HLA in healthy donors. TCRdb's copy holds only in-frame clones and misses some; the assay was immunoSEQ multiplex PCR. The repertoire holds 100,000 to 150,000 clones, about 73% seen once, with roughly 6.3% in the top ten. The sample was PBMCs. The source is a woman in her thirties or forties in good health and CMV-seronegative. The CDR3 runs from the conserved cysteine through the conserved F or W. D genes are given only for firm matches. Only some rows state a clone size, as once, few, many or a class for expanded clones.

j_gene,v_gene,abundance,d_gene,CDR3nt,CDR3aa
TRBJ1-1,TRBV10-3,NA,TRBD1,TGTGCCAGCGGGACAGTGAACACTGAAGCTTTCTTT,CASGTVNTEAFF
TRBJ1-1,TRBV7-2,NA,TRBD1,TGTGCCAGCAGCCCAACCCGGGACAGGGGTGACACTGAAGCTTTCTTT,CASSPTRDRGDTEAFF
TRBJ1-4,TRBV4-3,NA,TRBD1,TGCGCCAGCAGCCCCGGGACAGGGACTGAAAAACTGTTTTTT,CASSPGTGTEKLFF
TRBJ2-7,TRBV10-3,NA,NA,TGTGCCATCAGTGAGTCCTCCAGGGGCCCCTACGAGCAGTACTTC,CAISESSRGPYEQYF
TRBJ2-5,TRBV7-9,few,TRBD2,TGTTCCAGCAGCTTATTCCCCCCTGTAGCGGGAGAACGAGAGACCCAGTACTTC,CSSSLFPPVAGERETQYF
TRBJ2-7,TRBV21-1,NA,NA,TGTGCCAGCAGCGCTTCCGGGACAGGGGTTAACAGGGGTTACTTC,CASSASGTGVNRGYF
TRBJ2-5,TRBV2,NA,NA,TGTGCCAGCAGTGCCCCCTCAGAAGAGACCCAGTACTTC,CASSAPSEETQYF
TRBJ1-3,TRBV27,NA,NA,TGTGCCAGCTGGGGAGGCGGAAACACCATATATTTT,CASWGGGNTIYF
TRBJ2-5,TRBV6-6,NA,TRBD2,TGTGCCAGCAGCCCGACTAGCGGGAGTTTCGAGACCCAGTACTTC,CASSPTSGSFETQYF
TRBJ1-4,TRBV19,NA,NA,TGTGCCAGTAGTATAGGGACACCTCCGGGAAAACTGTTTTTT,CASSIGTPPGKLFF
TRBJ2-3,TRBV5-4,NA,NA,TGTGCCAGCAGCTTGGGTGCTAGGGGGATCACAGATACGCAGTATTTT,CASSLGARGITDTQYF
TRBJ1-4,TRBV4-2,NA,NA,TGTGCCAGCAGCCAAGTTTTCGAGAATAATGAAAAACTGTTTTTT,CASSQVFENNEKLFF
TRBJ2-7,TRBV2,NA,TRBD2,TGTGCCAGCGAACAAGCGGGAGGGCCCTACGAGCAGTACTTC,CASEQAGGPYEQYF
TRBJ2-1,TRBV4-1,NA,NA,TGCGCCAGCAGCCAAGAAGGTCTTGGGCCGGACAGCTCCTACAATGAGCAGTTCTTC,CASSQEGLGPDSSYNEQFF
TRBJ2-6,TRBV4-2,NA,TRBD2,TGTGCCAGCAGCCAAGGGACTAGCGGGAGTACTGGGGCCAACGTCCTGACTTTC,CASSQGTSGSTGANVLTF
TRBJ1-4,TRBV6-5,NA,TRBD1,TGTGCCAGCAGCCGGACAGGGGGCCCTAATGAAAAACTGTTTTTT,CASSRTGGPNEKLFF
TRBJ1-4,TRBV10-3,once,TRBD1,TGTGCCATCAGTGGACAGGGGGCGGTGGGTGAAAAACTGTTTTTT,CAISGQGAVGEKLFF
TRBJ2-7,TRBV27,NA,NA,TGTGCCAGCAGTTCGGCCAGGGGTCCCTACGAGCAGTACTTC,CASSSARGPYEQYF
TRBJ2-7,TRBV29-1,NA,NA,TGCAGCGTTTCGACAGGAACTAGCTCCTACGAGCAGTACTTC,CSVSTGTSSYEQYF
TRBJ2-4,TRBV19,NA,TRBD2,TGTGCCAGTAGTGCATCGGGGGGAAACATTCAGTACTTC,CASSASGGNIQYF
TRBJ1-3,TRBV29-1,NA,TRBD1,TGCAGCGTTGAATCACAGGGGGCATCTGGAAACACCATATATTTT,CSVESQGASGNTIYF
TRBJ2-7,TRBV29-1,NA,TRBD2,TGCAGCGTTGCCAATAGACTAGCGGGAGAGTACGAGCAGTACTTC,CSVANRLAGEYEQYF
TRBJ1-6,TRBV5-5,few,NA,TGTGCCAGCAGCTTTTGGGGAGCACCCCTCCACTTT,CASSFWGAPLHF
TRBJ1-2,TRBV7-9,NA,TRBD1,TGTGCCAGCAGCTTTCTCCACAGGGGGGCCTATGGCTACACCTTC,CASSFLHRGAYGYTF
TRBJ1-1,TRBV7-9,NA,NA,TGTGCCAGCAGCCTCAGTACAATGAACACTGAAGCTTTCTTT,CASSLSTMNTEAFF
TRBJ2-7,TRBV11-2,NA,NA,TGTGCCAGCAGCTTAGAACTTTTATTCTCCTACGAGCAGTACTTC,CASSLELLFSYEQYF
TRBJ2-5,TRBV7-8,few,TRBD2,TGTGCCAGCAGCTTAGGGCTAGCGGGGGAACAAGAGACCCAGTACTTC,CASSLGLAGEQETQYF
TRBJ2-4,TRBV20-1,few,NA,TGCAGTGAGCCCGTCTTTGGCATTCAGTACTTC,CSEPVFGIQYF
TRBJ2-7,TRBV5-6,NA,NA,TGTGTCAGCAGCTCCATTGATTCTACCTACGAGCAGTACTTC,CVSSSIDSTYEQYF
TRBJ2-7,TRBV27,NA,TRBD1,TGTGCCAGCAGGACGATTGGGCAGGGGGCTTCCTACGAGCAGTACTTC,CASRTIGQGASYEQYF
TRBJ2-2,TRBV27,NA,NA,TGTGCCAGCAGCCTGCGAGGCGGGGAGCTGTTTTTT,CASSLRGGELFF
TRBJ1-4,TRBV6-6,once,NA,TGTGCCAGCACTTACCAACAGACAACTAATGAAAAACTGTTTTTT,CASTYQQTTNEKLFF